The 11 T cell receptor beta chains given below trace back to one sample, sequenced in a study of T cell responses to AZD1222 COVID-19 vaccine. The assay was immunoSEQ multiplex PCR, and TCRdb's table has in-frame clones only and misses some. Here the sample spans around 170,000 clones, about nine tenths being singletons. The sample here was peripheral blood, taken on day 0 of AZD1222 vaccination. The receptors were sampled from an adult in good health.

CDR3 coding DNA: TGTGCCAGCAGTTTCGGGACAGGGGGGGATGGCTACACCTTC. Amino acid sequence: CASSFGTGGDGYTF. The rearrangement uses TRBV6-5 and TRBJ1-2, with TRBD1 matching over 11 bases. The length of the CDR3 is 14 residues. Germline CDR1 is MNHEY and CDR2 is SVGAGI. Losses at the gene ends were 4 bases for V and 6 bases for J; bases not matched to a gene: 4.

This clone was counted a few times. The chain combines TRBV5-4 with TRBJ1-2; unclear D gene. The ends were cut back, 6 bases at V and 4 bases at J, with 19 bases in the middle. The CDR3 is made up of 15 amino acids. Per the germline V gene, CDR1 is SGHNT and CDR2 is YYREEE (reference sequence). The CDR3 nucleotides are TGTGCCAGCACCTCCTCCCCCGTCAAGGGCTATGGCTACACCTTC. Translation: CASTSSPVKGYGYTF.

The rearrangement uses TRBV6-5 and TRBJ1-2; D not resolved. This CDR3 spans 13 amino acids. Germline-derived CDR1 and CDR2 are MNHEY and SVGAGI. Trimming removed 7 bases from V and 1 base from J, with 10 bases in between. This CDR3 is CASTLDNNYGYTF. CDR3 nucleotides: TGTGCCAGCACCCTCGACAATAACTATGGCTACACCTTC.

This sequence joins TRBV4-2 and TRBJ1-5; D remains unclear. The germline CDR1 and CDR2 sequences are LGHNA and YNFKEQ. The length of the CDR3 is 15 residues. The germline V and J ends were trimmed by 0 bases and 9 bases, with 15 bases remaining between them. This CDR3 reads CASSQDQVDLGPQHF. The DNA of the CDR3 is TGTGCCAGCAGCCAAGACCAGGTCGATCTTGGGCCCCAGCATTTT.

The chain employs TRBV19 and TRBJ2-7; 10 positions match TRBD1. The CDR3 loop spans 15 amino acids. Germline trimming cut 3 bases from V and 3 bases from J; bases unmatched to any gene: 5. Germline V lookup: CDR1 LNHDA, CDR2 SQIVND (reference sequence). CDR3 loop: CASSISGTGDYEQYF. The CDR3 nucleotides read TGTGCCAGTAGTATCTCCGGGACAGGGGACTACGAGCAGTACTTC.

The CDR3 loop is CASSPEQGAGGYTF. DNA of the CDR3: TGTGCCAGTAGTCCAGAACAGGGGGCAGGTGGCTACACCTTC. This chain joins TRBV19 and TRBJ1-2; TRBD1 agrees at 9 bases. CDR1 is LNHDA and CDR2 is SQIVND in the germline V gene (reference sequence). The J segment lost 7 bases and the V segment lost 5 bases, leaving 8 bases of the junction unmatched. The CDR3 loop spans 14 amino acids.

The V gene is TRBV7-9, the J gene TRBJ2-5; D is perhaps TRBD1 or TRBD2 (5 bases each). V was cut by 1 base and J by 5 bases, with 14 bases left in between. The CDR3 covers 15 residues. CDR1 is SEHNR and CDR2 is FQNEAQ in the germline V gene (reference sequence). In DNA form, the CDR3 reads TGTGCCAGCAGCTTAGGAAAGGGACCTCGCGAGACCCAGTACTTC. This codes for CASSLGKGPRETQYF.

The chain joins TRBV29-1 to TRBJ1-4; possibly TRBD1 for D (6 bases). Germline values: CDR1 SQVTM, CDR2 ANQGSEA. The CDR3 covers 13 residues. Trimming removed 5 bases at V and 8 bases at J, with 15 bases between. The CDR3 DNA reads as TGCAGCGTTAGAGGGGGTCAGGGGGAAAAACTGTTTTTT. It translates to CSVRGGQGEKLFF.

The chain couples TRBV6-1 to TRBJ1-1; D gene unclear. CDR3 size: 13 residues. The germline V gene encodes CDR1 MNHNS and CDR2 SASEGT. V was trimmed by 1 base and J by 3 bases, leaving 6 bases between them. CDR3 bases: TGTGCCAGCAGTGAAGGTTGGGACACTGAAGCTTTCTTT. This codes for CASSEGWDTEAFF.

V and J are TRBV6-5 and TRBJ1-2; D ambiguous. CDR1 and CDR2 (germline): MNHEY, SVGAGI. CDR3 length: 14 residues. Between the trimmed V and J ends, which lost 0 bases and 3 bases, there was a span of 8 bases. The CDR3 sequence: CASSYSGRYYGYTF. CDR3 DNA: TGTGCCAGCAGTTACTCTGGCCGTTACTATGGCTACACCTTC.

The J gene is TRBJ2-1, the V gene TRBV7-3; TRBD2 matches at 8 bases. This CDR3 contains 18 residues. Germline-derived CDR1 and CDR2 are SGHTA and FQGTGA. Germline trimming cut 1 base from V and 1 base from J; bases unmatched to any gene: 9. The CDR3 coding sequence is TGTGCCAGCAGCTTAAACTTCGTCGGGGGGGTGTCCTACAATGAGCAGTTCTTC. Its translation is CASSLNFVGGVSYNEQFF. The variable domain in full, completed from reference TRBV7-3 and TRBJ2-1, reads GAGVSQTPSNKVTEKGKYVELRCDPISGHTALYWYRQSLGQGPEFLIYFQGTGAADDSGLPNDRFFAVRPEGSVSTLKIQRTERGDSAVYLCASSLNFVGGVSYNEQFFGPGTRLTVL.